Below, one T cell receptor beta chain is given with its context. Trimming removed 1 base from V and 3 bases from J, with 10 bases in between. The germline gives CDR1 SGHDT, CDR2 YYEEEE. The CDR3 has 14 amino acids. Data came from immunoSEQ multiplex PCR; TCRdb stores just in-frame clones and leaves some out. The repertoire holds 150,000 or so clones, 93% seen once, with around 2.4% in the top ten. The sample is drawn from a study of control samples from healthy donors and cancer patients. This receptor was identified in a man aged 50 to 59 in good health. V is TRBV5-6 and J is TRBJ2-5; D remains unclear. Input material: blood. CDR3 residues: CASSLYAVKETQYF. Written as DNA, the CDR3 is TGTGCCAGCAGCTTGTATGCGGTGAAAGAGACCCAGTACTTC.